This TCR beta chain was recovered during a study of T-cell memory formation after mild COVID-19 (dated by TCRdb to the early 2020s). Describing the broader study: TCR sequence clusters from the two donors were found to be largely donor specific. In two donors, T-cell clones that expanded and contracted after mild COVID-19 were followed by sequencing TCRalpha and TCRbeta repertoires longitudinally. The cohort was made up of two young adult volunteers, one female and one male, who were previously healthy. Study-wide findings and limitations: Clones contracting from day 15 to 85 had balanced CD4/CD8 phenotypes, while a second wave expanding from day 15 to 37 was biased towards CD4+. Contracting CD4+ clones turned up mainly in the CM and EM memory subsets, whereas EMRA was where CD8+ clones were enriched. Some responding clones were found in pre-infection memory, which suggests that pre-existing cross-reactive memory T cells took part in the SARS-CoV-2 response. Only a couple of mild cases were covered by the study, and larger cohorts that include severe cases with pre-infection samples were considered necessary. SARS-CoV-2 specificity of the second-wave clones peaking on day 37 was not confirmed.

The sequencer listed for this sample is Illumina NovaSeq 6000. cDNA libraries for TCRalpha and TCRbeta were prepared by 5'RACE using constant-segment primers, with sample barcodes and unique molecular identifiers added. Trizol reagent was used to extract RNA from every sample. The libraries were amplified in two PCR steps, and the second step added a second sample barcode and Illumina TruSeq adapters. Sequencing of the libraries was done on an Illumina NovaSeq, producing 2 x 150 bp paired-end reads. The source study handled its data this way. With migec v1.2.7, reads were demultiplexed and then collapsed into UMI-guided consensus sequences. Using mixcr v2.1.11, the UMI consensuses were aligned to TRA and TRB V and J templates and assembled into clonotypes. Clonotypes were classified as expanded or contracted when called significant by both edgeR and NoisET, with noise models trained on biological replicates. edgeR calls used a false discovery rate-adjusted p below 0.01 and a log2 fold-change threshold of 1. As an exploratory analysis of dynamics, max-normalized trajectories of the 1000 most abundant clonotypes were examined by PCA with hierarchical clustering. Separately sequenced CD4+ and CD8+ repertoires were used to assign a CD4 or CD8 phenotype to each responding clone. TCRdb passed the public sequencing reads through fastp at Q25 and MiXCR, retaining productive beta sequences. Each entry is one CDR3 protein sequence, shown with its most common DNA and genes. The V and J calls were not made by the authors but by TCRdb's processing. The sample contains fewer than 650,000 distinct CDR3 sequences, less than 25% of them found a single time. The top ten hold approximately 8% of the sample.

The germline V gene specifies KGHSH as CDR1 and LQKENI as CDR2. Ends trimmed: V by 3 bases, J by 4 bases; bases unmatched to a gene: 2. The CDR3, cysteine through phenylalanine, is 14 amino acids long. Only the CDR3 DNA is retained, 42 bases long and in frame from the first base. Points on this clonotype: Its specific antigen is unknown. No much larger clonotype is one base removed from it; base qualities were not supplied.

PBMCs were isolated by Ficoll-Paque density gradient centrifugation. This receptor was identified in an adult woman who had mild COVID-19 (a few samples of this study predate the infection). The sample titles of this study are shuffled in the database, so cell type and time point are left out; the donor was told from shared clones. The rearrangement joined TRBV18 to TRBJ2-1; 8 middle bases align to TRBD1. Sequenced input: PBMCs or a T cell subset sorted from them (not recorded which). The CDR3 is CASSPRQGYNEQFF. The nucleotides are TGTGCCAGCTCACCGAGACAGGGGTACAATGAGCAGTTCTTC. Reference TRBV18 and TRBJ2-1 genes cover what lies past the CDR3, so the full variable domain is NAGVMQNPRHLVRRRGQEARLRCSPMKGHSHVYWYRQLPEEGLKFMVYLQKENIIDESGMPKERFSAEFPKEGPSILRIQQVVRGDSAAYFCASSPRQGYNEQFFGPGTRLTVL.